This entry lists 16 T cell receptor beta chains sequenced from one sample in a study of a mutant IDH1 vaccine in newly diagnosed glioma. Their antigens remain unidentified. Libraries were prepared by immunoSEQ multiplex PCR; TCRdb keeps only in-frame clonotypes and omits some of them. The profile shows approximately 61,000 clones, approximately 79% of them singletons. The time point was: week 5, during vaccination. Vaccinated patients received 300 ug of mutant IDH1 20-mer peptide per dose, with topical imiquimod. Sequencing was performed on PBMCs, taken from a glioma patient whose treatment included an IDH1 peptide vaccine. Source of these receptors: a woman aged 45-65 years with glioma.

In its sample, this clone was seen once. V and J are TRBV7-9 and TRBJ2-4; D unclear. The CDR3 contains 11 residues. Germline V gene sequence: CDR1 SEHNR, CDR2 FQNEAQ (reference sequence). The V gene lost 1 base and the J gene lost 5 bases, with 0 bases spanning the gap. Here the CDR3 reads CASSLENIQYF. CDR3 nucleotide sequence: TGTGCCAGCAGCTTAGAAAACATTCAGTACTTC.

V is TRBV9 and J is TRBJ2-2; tentatively, D is TRBD2 (5 bases). V gave up 4 bases and J gave up 5 bases, with 9 bases separating them. The CDR3 loop spans 13 amino acids. Germline CDR1 and CDR2: SGDLS and YYNGEE. The CDR3 DNA sequence: TGTGCCAGCAGCCCCGGAGGTACCGGGGAGCTGTTTTTT. As protein: CASSPGGTGELFF.

This clone appeared once. The chain couples TRBV10-1 to TRBJ2-2; 11 nucleotides align to TRBD1. The CDR3 is 16 residues long. Germline CDR1 WNHNN, CDR2 SYGVQD (reference sequence). Germline trimming cut 3 bases from V and 4 bases from J; bases unmatched to any gene: 4. CDR3 in amino acids: CASSDPGTGGTGELFF. Here the CDR3 DNA reads TGCGCCAGCAGTGACCCCGGGACAGGGGGCACCGGGGAGCTGTTTTTT.

This clone was counted a few times. The gene calls are TRBV9 and TRBJ2-1; D is undetermined. The germline V gene has CDR1 SGDLS and CDR2 YYNGEE. V was pared by 3 bases and J by 6 bases, with 4 bases between. There are 11 residues in the CDR3. The DNA for the CDR3 is TGTGCCAGCAGCGACCTCAATGAGCAGTTCTTC. Its translation is CASSDLNEQFF.

The chain couples TRBV10-3 to TRBJ2-2; D is unresolved. This CDR3 spans 15 amino acids. The germline V and J ends were trimmed by 0 bases and 7 bases, with 12 bases remaining between them. Germline values: CDR1 ENHRY, CDR2 SYGVKD. CDR3 nucleotides: TGTGCCATCAGTGAGTCCACTGCCTACCGCGGGGAGCTGTTTTTT. This translates into CAISESTAYRGELFF.

This clone has more than one count but fewer than ten. The rearrangement links TRBV6-5 to TRBJ1-2, with 7 bases lining up with TRBD1. Germline values: CDR1 MNHEY, CDR2 SVGAGI. The CDR3 covers 14 residues. The J segment lost 3 bases and the V segment lost 5 bases, leaving 6 bases of the junction unmatched. Here the CDR3 reads CASSAAGTDYGYTF. In nucleotides, the CDR3 is TGTGCCAGCAGTGCCGCCGGGACAGACTATGGCTACACCTTC.

The rearrangement joins TRBV12-5 to TRBJ1-1; D possibly corresponds to TRBD1 (5 bases). The CDR3 totals 15 residues. CDR1 is LGHNT, CDR2 FRNRAP, per germline. Trimming cost V 0 bases and J 4 bases, with 12 bases left between them. The CDR3 DNA is TGTGCTAGTGGTTTGGTACTGGGGGGTAGCACTGAAGCTTTCTTT. Protein product: CASGLVLGGSTEAFF.

CDR3 DNA sequence: TGTGCCAGCAGCTTTACAGGGGGCTTCTCCTACGAGCAGTACTTC. This sequence encodes CASSFTGGFSYEQYF. The chain links TRBV7-2 to TRBJ2-7; 9 nucleotides match TRBD1. Germline V gene sequence: CDR1 SGHTA, CDR2 FQGNSA. The CDR3 has 15 residues. V lost 3 bases and J lost 0; bases outside the gene matches: 3.

The chain links TRBV6-1 to TRBJ2-3, with 11 bases fitting TRBD1. The CDR3 has 14 residues. The V and J ends lost 6 bases and 4 bases, in that order; junction bases with no gene match: 3. CDR1 and CDR2 (germline): MNHNS, SASEGT. This chain's CDR3 is CASRDRGRADTQYF. As DNA, the CDR3 is TGTGCCAGCAGGGACAGGGGGCGAGCAGATACGCAGTATTTT.

This sequence joins TRBV29-1 and TRBJ2-7; perhaps TRBD1 as D (6 bases). The V gene lost 6 bases and the J gene lost 4 bases, with 16 bases spanning the gap. The CDR3 runs 13 residues. Germline V lookup: CDR1 SQVTM, CDR2 ANQGSEA. CDR3 amino acids: CSVSRDKPYEQYF. The CDR3 bases are TGCAGCGTGAGCCGGGACAAACCATACGAGCAGTACTTC.

This chain connects TRBV6-5 to TRBJ2-7, with D uncertain. The germline CDR1 and CDR2 sequences are MNHEY and SVGAGI. CDR3 length: 15 amino acids. V dropped 2 bases and J dropped 7 bases, with 18 bases sitting between them. The chain's CDR3 is CASSYKKGPRGEQYF. CDR3 nucleotide sequence: TGTGCCAGCAGTTACAAGAAAGGCCCTCGTGGGGAGCAGTACTTC.

The genes are TRBV15 and TRBJ1-5; D possibly corresponds to TRBD1 (5 bases). Germline lookup yields CDR1 LNHNV and CDR2 YYDKDF (reference sequence). Deletions cut 0 bases from V and 2 bases from J, with 11 bases between. The CDR3 spans 16 residues. In nucleotides, the CDR3 is TGTGCCACCAGCAGAGATCGGCAGGGAGGCAATCAGCCCCAGCATTTT. Amino acids: CATSRDRQGGNQPQHF. Looking up the rest from reference TRBV15 and TRBJ1-5 gives the full variable domain: DAMVIQNPRYQVTQFGKPVTLSCSQTLNHNVMYWYQQKSSQAPKLLFHYYDKDFNNEADTPDNFQSRRPNTSFCFLDIRSPGLGDTAMYLCATSRDRQGGNQPQHFGDGTRLSIL.

This chain connects TRBV29-1 to TRBJ1-1; D gene ambiguous. V lost 3 bases and J 6 bases, leaving 11 bases between the germline ends. Germline V gives CDR1 SQVTM, CDR2 ANQGSEA. CDR3 length: 12 amino acids. The DNA for the CDR3 is TGCAGCGTTGAGATAGGGATTCCTGAAGCTTTCTTT. The encoded protein is CSVEIGIPEAFF. The full variable domain, completed using reference TRBV29-1 and TRBJ1-1, is SAVISQKPSRDICQRGTSLTIQCQVDSQVTMMFWYRQQPGQSLTLIATANQGSEATYESGFVIDKFPISRPNLTFSTLTVSNMSPEDSSIYLCSVEIGIPEAFFGQGTRLTVV.

CDR3 in DNA: TGTGCCAGCGTTCGAGGGCAGGGGAAAGCTTTCTTT. This codes for CASVRGQGKAFF. The chain joins TRBV6-5 to TRBJ1-1, with D tentatively TRBD1 (6 bases). CDR1 and CDR2 (germline): MNHEY, SVGAGI. Trimming removed 8 bases from V and 9 bases from J, with 16 bases in between. There are 12 residues in the CDR3.

The chain links TRBV7-6 to TRBJ1-1; maybe TRBD1 (6 bases). The CDR3 runs 12 residues. Germline-derived CDR1 and CDR2 are SGHVS and FNYEAQ. The V end was cut by 5 bases, the J end by 8 bases, with 12 bases between. The CDR3 DNA is TGTGCCAGCAGCCTTTTAGACAGGGAAGCTTTCTTT. Its translation: CASSLLDREAFF.

This clone was detected a few times. The chain recombines TRBV2 with TRBJ1-6; D remains ambiguous. CDR3 length: 16 amino acids. Trimming left V 4 bases short and J 0 bases short, with 10 bases between. Germline V lookup: CDR1 SNHLY, CDR2 FYNNEI. CDR3 bases: TGTGCCAGCAGTGGATTAACGAGCTCCTATAATTCACCCCTCCACTTT. As protein: CASSGLTSSYNSPLHF.